The clone carrying this T cell receptor (beta chain) was seen only a few times. These data belong to a study of identical twins. The V end was cut by 0 bases, the J end by 1 base, with 4 bases between. The V gene's germline CDR1 is MNHNY and CDR2 SVGAGI (reference sequence). The CDR3 loop spans 13 amino acids. TCRdb itself ran the 5' RACE reads through MiXCR, one entry per CDR3 protein. The sample carries some 690,000 distinct CDR3 sequences, about 20% recorded once. Another study also made use of these data, one on T cells expressing NK-cell markers. Per that paper: With respect to HCMV, seven of the eight sequenced donors were seropositive, and one was seronegative.

The sequence was obtained from a woman under 30 in good health. The source material was PBMCs. The J gene is TRBJ2-7, the V gene TRBV6-6; D not resolved. CDR3 sequence reads: CASSYSHSYEQYF. CDR3 coding DNA: TGTGCCAGCAGTTACTCCCATTCCTACGAGCAGTACTTC.